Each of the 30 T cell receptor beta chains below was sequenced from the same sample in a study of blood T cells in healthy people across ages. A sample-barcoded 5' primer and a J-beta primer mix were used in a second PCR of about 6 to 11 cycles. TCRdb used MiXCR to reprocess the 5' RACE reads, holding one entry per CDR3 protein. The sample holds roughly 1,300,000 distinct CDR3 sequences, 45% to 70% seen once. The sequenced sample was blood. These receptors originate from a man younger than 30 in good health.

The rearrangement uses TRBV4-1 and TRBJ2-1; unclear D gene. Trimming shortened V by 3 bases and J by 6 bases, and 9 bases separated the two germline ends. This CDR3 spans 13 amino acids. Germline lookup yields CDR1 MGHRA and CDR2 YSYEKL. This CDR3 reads CASSQMPGNEQFF. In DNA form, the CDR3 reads TGCGCCAGCAGCCAGATGCCAGGCAATGAGCAGTTCTTC.

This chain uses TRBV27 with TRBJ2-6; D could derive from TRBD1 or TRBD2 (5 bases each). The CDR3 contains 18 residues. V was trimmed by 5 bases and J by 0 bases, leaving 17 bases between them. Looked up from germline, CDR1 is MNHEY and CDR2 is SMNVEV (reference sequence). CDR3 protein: CASSVFGTPTSGANVLTF. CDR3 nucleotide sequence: TGTGCCAGCAGTGTCTTTGGGACCCCTACCTCTGGGGCCAACGTCCTGACTTTC.

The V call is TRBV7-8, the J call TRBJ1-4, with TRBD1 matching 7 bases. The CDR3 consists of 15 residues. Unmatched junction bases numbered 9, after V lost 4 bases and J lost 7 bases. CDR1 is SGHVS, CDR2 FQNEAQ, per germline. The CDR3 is CASSSARTGGEKLFF. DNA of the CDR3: TGTGCCAGCAGCTCAGCCCGGACAGGAGGTGAAAAACTGTTTTTT.

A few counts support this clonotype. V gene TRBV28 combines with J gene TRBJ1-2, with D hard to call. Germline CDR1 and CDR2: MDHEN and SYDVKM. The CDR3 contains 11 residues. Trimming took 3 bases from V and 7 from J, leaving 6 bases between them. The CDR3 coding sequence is TGTGCCAGCAGTTTGGAGAGTGGCTACACCTTC. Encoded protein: CASSLESGYTF.

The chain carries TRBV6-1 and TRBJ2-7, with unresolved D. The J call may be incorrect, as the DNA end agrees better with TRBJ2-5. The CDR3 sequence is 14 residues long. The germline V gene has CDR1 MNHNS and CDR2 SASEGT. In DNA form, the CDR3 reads TGTGCCAGCAGTGAAGGAATCGGACCAGAGACCCAGTACTTC. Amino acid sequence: CASSEGIGPETQYF.

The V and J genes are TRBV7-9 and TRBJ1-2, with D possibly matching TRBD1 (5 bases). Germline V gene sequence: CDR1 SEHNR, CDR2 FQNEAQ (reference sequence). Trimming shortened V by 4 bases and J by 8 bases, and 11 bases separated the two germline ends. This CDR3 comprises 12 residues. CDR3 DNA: TGTGCCAGCAGCTCCAACGGGGGGGGCTACACCTTC. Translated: CASSSNGGGYTF.

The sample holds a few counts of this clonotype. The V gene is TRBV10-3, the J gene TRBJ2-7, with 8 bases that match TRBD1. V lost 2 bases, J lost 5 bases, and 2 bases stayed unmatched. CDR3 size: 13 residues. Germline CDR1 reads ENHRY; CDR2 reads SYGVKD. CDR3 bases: TGTGCCATCAGTGAGCACAGGGGGGACGAGCAGTACTTC. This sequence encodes CAISEHRGDEQYF.

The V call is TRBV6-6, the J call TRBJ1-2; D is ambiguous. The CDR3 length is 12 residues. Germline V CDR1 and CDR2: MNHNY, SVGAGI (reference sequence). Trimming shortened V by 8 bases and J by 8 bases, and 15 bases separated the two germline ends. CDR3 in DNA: TGTGCCAGCGGGGAACGTACTCGGGGCTACACCTTC. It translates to CASGERTRGYTF.

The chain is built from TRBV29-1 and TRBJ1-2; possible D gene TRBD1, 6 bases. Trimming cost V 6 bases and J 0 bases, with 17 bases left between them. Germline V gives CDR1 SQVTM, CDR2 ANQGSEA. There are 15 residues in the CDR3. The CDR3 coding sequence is TGCAGCGTCGCGCATCGACAGGCTCCTAACTATGGCTACACCTTC. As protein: CSVAHRQAPNYGYTF.

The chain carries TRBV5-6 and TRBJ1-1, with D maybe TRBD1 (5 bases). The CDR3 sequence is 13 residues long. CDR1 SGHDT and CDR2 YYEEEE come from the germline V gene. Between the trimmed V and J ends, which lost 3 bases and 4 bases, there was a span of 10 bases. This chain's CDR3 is CASSSTVSTEAFF. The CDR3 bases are TGTGCCAGCAGCTCGACAGTCTCCACTGAAGCTTTCTTT.

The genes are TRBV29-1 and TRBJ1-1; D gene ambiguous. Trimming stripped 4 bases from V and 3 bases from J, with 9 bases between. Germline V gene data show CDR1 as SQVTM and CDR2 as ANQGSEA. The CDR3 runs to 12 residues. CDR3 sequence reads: CSVVDDYTEAFF. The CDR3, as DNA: TGCAGCGTTGTCGATGATTACACTGAAGCTTTCTTT. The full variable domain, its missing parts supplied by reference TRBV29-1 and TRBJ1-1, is SAVISQKPSRDICQRGTSLTIQCQVDSQVTMMFWYRQQPGQSLTLIATANQGSEATYESGFVIDKFPISRPNLTFSTLTVSNMSPEDSSIYLCSVVDDYTEAFFGQGTRLTVV.

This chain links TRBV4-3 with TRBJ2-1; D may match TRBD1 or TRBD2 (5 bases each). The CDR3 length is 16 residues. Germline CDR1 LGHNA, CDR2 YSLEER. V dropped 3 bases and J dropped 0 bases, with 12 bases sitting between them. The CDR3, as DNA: TGCGCCAGCAGCCAGGGGGACCATAACTCCTACAATGAGCAGTTCTTC. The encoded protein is CASSQGDHNSYNEQFF.

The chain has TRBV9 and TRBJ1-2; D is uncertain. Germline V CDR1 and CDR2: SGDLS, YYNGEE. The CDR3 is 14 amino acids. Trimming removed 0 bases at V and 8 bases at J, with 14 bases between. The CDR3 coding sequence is TGTGCCAGCAGCGTAGGTAACGCCTTCTACGGCTACACCTTC. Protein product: CASSVGNAFYGYTF.

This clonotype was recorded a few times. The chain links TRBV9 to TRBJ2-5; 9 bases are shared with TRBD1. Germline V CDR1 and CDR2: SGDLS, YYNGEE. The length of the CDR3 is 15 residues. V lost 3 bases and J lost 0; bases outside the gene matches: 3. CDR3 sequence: CASSARDRDQETQYF. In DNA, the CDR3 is TGTGCCAGCAGCGCGCGGGACAGGGACCAAGAGACCCAGTACTTC.

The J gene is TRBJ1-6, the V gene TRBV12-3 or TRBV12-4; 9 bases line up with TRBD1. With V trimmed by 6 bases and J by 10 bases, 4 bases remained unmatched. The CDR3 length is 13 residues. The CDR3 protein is CASRLTGGSPLHF. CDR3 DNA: TGTGCCAGCAGGCTAACAGGGGGCTCACCCCTCCACTTT.

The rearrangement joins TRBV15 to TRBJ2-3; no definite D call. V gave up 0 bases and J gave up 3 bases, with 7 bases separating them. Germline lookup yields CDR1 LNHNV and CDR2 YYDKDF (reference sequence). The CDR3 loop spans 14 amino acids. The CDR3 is CATSRDQRTDTQYF. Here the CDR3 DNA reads TGTGCCACCAGCAGAGACCAAAGAACAGATACGCAGTATTTT.

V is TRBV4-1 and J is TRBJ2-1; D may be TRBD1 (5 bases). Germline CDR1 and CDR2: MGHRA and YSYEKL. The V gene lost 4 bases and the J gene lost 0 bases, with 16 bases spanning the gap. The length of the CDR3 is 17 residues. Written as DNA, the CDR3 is TGCGCCAGCAGCCTAACACTTCCCCAGGGCTCCTACAATGAGCAGTTCTTC. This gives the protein CASSLTLPQGSYNEQFF.

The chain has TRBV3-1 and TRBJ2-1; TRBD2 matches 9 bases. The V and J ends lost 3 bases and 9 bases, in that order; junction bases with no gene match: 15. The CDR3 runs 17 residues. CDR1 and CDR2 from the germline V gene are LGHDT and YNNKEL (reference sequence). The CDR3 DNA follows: TGTGCCAGCAGCCAGGTTTCTAGCGGGGATTTATGCGGTGAGCAGTTCTTC. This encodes CASSQVSSGDLCGEQFF.

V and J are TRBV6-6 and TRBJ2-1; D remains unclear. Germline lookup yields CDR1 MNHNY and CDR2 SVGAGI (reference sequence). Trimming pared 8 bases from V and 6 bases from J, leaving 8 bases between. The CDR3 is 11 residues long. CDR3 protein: CASRGANEQFF. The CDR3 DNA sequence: TGTGCCAGCCGAGGAGCCAATGAGCAGTTCTTC.

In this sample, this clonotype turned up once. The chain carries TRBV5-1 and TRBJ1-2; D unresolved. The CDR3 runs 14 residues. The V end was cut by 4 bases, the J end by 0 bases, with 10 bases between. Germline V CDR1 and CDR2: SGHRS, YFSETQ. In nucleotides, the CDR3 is TGCGCCAGCAGCGTACAGTCTACTAACTATGGCTACACCTTC. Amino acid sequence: CASSVQSTNYGYTF.

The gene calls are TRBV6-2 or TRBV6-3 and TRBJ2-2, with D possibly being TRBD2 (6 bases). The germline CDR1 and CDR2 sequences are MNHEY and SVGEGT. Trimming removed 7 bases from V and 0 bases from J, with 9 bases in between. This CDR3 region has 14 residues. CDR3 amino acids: CASTRLANTGELFF. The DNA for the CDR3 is TGTGCCAGCACCCGACTAGCGAACACCGGGGAGCTGTTTTTT.

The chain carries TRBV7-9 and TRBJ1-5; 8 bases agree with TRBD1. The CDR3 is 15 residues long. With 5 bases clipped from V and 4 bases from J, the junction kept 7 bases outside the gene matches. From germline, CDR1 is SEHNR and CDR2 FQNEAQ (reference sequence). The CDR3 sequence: CASSPTTGVNQPQHF. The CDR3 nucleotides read TGTGCCAGCAGCCCCACGACAGGGGTGAATCAGCCCCAGCATTTT.

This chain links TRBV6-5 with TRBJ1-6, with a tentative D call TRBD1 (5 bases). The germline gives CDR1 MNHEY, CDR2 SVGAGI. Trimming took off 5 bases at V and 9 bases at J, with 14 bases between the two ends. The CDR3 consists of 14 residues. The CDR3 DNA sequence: TGTGCCAGCAGTCTGATGGGGCCGGGTTCACCCCTCCACTTT. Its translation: CASSLMGPGSPLHF.

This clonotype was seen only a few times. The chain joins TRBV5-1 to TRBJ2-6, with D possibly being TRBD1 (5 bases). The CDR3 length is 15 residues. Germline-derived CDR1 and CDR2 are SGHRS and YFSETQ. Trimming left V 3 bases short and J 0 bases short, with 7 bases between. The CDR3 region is CASSSDSSGANVLTF. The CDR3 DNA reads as TGCGCCAGCAGCTCCGACAGCTCTGGGGCCAACGTCCTGACTTTC.

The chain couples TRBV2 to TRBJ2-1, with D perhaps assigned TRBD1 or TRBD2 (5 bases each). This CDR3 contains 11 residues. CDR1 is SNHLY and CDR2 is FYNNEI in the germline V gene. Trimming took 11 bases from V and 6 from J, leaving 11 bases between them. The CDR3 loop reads CAGLGTNEQFF. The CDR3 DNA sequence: TGTGCCGGCCTAGGGACCAATGAGCAGTTCTTC.

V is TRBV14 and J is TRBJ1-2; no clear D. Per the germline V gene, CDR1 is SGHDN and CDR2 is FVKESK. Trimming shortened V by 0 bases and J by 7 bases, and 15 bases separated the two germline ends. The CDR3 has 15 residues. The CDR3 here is CASSQDYPSRGGYTF. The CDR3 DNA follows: TGTGCCAGCAGCCAAGATTATCCCTCCCGGGGTGGCTACACCTTC.

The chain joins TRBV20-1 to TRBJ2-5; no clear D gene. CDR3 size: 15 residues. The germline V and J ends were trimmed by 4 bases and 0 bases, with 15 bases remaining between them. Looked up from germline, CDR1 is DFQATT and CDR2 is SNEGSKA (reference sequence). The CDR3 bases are TGCAGTGCTACCTATTCAGGACGCCACCAAGAGACCCAGTACTTC. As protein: CSATYSGRHQETQYF.

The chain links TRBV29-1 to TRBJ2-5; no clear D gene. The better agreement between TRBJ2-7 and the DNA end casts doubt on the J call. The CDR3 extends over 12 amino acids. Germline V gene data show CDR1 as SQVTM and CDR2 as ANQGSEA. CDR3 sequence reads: CSVGALGLEQYF. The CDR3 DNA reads TGCAGCGTTGGAGCTCTAGGGCTCGAGCAGTACTTC.

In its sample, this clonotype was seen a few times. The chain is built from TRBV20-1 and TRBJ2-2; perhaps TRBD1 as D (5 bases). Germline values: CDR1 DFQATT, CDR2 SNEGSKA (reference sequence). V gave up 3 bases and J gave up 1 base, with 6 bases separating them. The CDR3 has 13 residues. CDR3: CSASQGNTGELFF. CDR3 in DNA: TGCAGTGCTAGTCAGGGGAACACCGGGGAGCTGTTTTTT.

The CDR3 DNA sequence: TGTGCCAGCAGTTACTCGTTAGGGGCGAGGAACACTGAAGCTTTCTTT. Amino acid sequence: CASSYSLGARNTEAFF. The chain carries TRBV6-5 and TRBJ1-1; tentatively, D is TRBD1 (5 bases). The CDR3 is made up of 16 amino acids. V lost 0 bases, J lost 1 base, and 12 bases lay in between. Germline CDR1 and CDR2: MNHEY and SVGAGI.